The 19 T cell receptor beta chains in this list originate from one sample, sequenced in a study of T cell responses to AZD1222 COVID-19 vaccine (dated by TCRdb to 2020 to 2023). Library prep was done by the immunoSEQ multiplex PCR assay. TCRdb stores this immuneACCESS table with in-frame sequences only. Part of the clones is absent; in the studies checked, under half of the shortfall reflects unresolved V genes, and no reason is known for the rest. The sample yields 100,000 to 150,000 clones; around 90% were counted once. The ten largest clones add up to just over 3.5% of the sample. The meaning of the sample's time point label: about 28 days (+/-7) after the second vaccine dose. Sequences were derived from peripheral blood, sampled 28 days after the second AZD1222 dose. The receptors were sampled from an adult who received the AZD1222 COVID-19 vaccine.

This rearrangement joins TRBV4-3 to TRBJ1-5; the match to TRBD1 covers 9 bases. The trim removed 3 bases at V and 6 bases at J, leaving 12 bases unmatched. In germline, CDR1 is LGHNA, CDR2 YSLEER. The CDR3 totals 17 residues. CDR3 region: CASSHQLGDRDVQPQHF. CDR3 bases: TGCGCCAGCAGCCATCAACTCGGGGACAGGGATGTTCAGCCCCAGCATTTT.

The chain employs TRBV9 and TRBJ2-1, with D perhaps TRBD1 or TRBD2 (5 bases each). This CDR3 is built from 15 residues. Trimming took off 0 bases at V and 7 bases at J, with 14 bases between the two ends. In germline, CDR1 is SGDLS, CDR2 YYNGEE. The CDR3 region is CASSVGGNPGNEQFF. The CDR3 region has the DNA TGTGCCAGCAGCGTAGGGGGGAACCCGGGGAATGAGCAGTTCTTC.

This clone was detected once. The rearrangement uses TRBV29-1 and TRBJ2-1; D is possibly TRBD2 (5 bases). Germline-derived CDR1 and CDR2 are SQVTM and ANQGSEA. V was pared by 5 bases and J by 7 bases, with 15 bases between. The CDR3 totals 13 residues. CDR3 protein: CSVYGSRGNEQFF. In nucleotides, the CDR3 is TGCAGCGTTTACGGTAGCCGAGGGAATGAGCAGTTCTTC.

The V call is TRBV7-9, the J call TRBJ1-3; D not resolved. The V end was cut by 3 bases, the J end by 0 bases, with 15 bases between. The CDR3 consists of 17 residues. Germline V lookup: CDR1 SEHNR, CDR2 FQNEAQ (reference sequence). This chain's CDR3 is CASSFGRTEASGNTIYF. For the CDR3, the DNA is TGTGCCAGCAGCTTCGGTCGGACCGAAGCCTCTGGAAACACCATATATTTT.

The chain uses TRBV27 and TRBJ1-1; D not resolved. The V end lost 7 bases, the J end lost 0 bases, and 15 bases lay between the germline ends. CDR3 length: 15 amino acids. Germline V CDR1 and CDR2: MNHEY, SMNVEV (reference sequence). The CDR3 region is CASTPAGRLNTEAFF. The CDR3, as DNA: TGTGCCAGCACCCCCGCCGGACGGCTGAACACTGAAGCTTTCTTT.

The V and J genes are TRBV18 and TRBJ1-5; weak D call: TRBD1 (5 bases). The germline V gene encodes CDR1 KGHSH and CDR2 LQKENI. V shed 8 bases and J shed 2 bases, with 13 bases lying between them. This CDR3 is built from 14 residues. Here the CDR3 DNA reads TGTGCCAGCCACTGGGGGAGGGGCAATCAGCCCCAGCATTTT. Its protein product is CASHWGRGNQPQHF.

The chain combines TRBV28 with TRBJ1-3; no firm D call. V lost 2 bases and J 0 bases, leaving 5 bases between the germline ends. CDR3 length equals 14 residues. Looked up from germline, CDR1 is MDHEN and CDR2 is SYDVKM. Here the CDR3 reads CASSLRSSGNTIYF. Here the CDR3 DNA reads TGTGCCAGCAGTTTACGGAGCTCTGGAAACACCATATATTTT.

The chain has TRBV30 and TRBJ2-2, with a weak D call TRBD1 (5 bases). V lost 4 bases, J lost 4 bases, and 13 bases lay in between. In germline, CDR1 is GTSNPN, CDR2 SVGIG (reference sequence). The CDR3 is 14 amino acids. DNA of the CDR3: TGTGCCTGGAATAGACAGTCCACCACCGGGGAGCTGTTTTTT. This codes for CAWNRQSTTGELFF. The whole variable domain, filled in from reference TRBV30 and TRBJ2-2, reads SQTIHQWPATLVQPVGSPLSLECTVEGTSNPNLYWYRQAAGRGLQLLFYSVGIGQISSEVPQNLSASRPQDRQFILSSKKLLLSDSGFYLCAWNRQSTTGELFFGEGSRLTVL.

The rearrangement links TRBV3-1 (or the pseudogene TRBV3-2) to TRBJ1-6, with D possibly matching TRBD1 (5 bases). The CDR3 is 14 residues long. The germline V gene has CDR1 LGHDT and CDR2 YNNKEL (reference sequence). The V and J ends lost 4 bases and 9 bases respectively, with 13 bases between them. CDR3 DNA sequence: TGTGCCAGCAGCCCCGGGGCCTCGGGTTCACCCCTCCACTTT. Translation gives CASSPGASGSPLHF.

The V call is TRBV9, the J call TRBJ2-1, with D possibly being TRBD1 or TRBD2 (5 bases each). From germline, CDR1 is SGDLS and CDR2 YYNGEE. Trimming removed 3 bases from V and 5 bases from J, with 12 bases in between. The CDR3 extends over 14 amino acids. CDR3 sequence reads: CASSAGTLNNEQFF. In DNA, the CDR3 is TGTGCCAGCAGCGCGGGGACGCTAAACAATGAGCAGTTCTTC.

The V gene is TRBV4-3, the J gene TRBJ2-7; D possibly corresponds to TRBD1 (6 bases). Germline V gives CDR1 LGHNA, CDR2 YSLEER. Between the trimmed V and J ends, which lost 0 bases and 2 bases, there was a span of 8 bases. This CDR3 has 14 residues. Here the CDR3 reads CASSQDDRPYEQYF. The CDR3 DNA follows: TGCGCCAGCAGCCAAGATGACAGGCCCTACGAGCAGTACTTC.

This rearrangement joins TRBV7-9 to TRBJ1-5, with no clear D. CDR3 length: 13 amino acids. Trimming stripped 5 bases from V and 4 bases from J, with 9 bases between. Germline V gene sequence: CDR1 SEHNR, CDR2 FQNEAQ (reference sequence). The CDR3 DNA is TGTGCCAGCAGCGACGCAAGTAATCAGCCCCAGCATTTT. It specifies CASSDASNQPQHF.

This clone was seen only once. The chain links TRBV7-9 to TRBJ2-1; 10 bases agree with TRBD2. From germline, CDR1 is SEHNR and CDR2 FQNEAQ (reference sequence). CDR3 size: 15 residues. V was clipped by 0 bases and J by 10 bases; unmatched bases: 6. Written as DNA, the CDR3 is TGTGCCAGCAGCTTAGCAGCGGGAGGGCCGAAGGAGCAGTTCTTC. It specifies CASSLAAGGPKEQFF.

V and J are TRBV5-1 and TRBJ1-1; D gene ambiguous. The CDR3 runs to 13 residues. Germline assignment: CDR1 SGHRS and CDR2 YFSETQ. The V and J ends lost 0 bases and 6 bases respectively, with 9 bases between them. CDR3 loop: CASSLDPRPEAFF. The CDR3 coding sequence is TGCGCCAGCAGCTTGGACCCCAGGCCTGAAGCTTTCTTT.

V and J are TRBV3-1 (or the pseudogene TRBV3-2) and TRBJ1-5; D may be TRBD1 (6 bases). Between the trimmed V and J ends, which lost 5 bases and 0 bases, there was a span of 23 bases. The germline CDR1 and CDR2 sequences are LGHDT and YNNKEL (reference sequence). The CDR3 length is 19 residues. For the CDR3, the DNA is TGTGCCAGCAGCACCCGGACAGCCCCCCCCTTTTATAGCAATCAGCCCCAGCATTTT. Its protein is CASSTRTAPPFYSNQPQHF.

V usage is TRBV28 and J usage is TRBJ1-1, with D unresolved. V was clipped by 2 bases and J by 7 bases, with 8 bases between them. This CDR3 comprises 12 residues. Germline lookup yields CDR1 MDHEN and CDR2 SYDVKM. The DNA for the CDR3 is TGTGCCAGCAGTTTAACGGGGTTTGAAGCTTTCTTT. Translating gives CASSLTGFEAFF.

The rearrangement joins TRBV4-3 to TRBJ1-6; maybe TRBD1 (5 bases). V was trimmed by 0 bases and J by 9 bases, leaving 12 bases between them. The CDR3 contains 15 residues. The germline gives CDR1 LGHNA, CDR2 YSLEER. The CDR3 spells CASSQDRQGGSPLHF. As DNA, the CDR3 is TGCGCCAGCAGCCAAGACAGGCAGGGCGGTTCACCCCTCCACTTT.

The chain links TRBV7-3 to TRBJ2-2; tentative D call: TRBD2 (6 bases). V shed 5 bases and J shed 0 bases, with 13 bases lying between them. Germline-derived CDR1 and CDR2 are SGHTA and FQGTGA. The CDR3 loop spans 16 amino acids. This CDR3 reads CASSPSSASNTGELFF. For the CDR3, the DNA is TGTGCCAGCAGCCCATCTAGCGCTTCGAACACCGGGGAGCTGTTTTTT.

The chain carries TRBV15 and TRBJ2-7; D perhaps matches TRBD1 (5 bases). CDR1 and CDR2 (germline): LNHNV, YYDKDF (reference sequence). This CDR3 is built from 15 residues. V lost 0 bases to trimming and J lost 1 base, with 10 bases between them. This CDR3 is CATSRDVGASYEQYF. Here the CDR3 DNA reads TGTGCCACCAGCAGAGATGTTGGGGCTTCCTACGAGCAGTACTTC. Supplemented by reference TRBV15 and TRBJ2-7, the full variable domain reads DAMVIQNPRYQVTQFGKPVTLSCSQTLNHNVMYWYQQKSSQAPKLLFHYYDKDFNNEADTPDNFQSRRPNTSFCFLDIRSPGLGDTAMYLCATSRDVGASYEQYFGPGTRLTVT.